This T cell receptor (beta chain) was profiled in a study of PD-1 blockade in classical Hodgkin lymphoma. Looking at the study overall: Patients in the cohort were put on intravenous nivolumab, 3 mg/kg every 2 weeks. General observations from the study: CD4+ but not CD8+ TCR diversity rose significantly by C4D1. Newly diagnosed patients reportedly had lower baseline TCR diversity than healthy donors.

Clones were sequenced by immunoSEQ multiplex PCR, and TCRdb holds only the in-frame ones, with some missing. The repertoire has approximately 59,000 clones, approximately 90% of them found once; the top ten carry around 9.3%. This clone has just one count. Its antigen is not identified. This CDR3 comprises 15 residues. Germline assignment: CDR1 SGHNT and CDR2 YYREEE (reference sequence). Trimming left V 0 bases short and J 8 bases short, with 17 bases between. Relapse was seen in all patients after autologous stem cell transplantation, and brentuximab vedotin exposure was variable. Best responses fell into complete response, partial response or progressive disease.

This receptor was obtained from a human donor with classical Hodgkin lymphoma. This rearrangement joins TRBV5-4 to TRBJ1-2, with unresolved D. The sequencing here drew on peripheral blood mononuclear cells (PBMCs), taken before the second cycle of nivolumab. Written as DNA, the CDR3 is TGTGCCAGCAGCTTGGTGGTCAGGCCGGAGGAGGGCTACACCTTC. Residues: CASSLVVRPEEGYTF.